This T cell receptor (beta chain) was sequenced in a study of CD8 T cells in Susac syndrome. Looking at the study overall: When their blood was taken, the Susac syndrome patients had either not yet had any therapy, were taking corticosteroids, or were taking intravenous immunoglobulin alone.

TCR beta sequencing covered blood CD8+ and CD4+ T cells. Negative isolation yielded CD8+ and CD4+ T cells; FACS enriched TEMRA cells. Random hexamers were used to reverse transcribe roughly 0.5 to 1 ug of RNA. Across 54 Vbeta and 13 Jbeta, immunoSEQ multiplex PCR amplified TCR beta CDR3. TCRdb fed the immunoSEQ multiplex PCR reads into MiXCR, producing one record per CDR3 protein. Altogether some 200,000 distinct CDR3 sequences are present, roughly nine tenths being singletons, with the ten largest covering about 0.1%. CDR3 length equals 15 residues. After removal of 6 bases from V and 0 bases from J, the junction contained 7 bases not matched to a gene. Germline CDR1 is SQVTM and CDR2 is ANQGSEA.

Input material: CD4+ T cells from PBMCs. The chain has TRBV29-1 and TRBJ1-1; TRBD1 matches at 10 bases. The receptor was isolated from a human donor with Susac syndrome. CDR3 residues: CSVTGGADMNTEAFF. As DNA, the CDR3 is TGCAGCGTGACAGGGGGCGCGGATATGAACACTGAAGCTTTCTTT.